This T cell receptor (beta chain) was recovered during a study of T cell repertoires in cytomegalovirus infection. This clonotype was detected only a few times. Its antigen is unknown. TCRdb used MiXCR to reprocess the reads, holding one entry per CDR3 protein. The sample records about 570,000 distinct CDR3 sequences, just under 40% being singletons. The sequences come from cultured PBMCs, collected from culture after CMV antigen stimulation. The receptor was isolated from a human donor in good health (CMV status not recorded). Some clones in this sample may be carry-over from other donors' samples.

The CDR3 region has the DNA TGTGCCAGCAGCTACCCCTCTGGCAGGGGGGAACTAGCGGAGGACTACGAGCAGTACTTC. Protein: CASSYPSGRGELAEDYEQYF. This sequence joins TRBV6-2 or TRBV6-3 and TRBJ2-7; perhaps TRBD2 as D (8 bases). Germline V gene data show CDR1 as MNHEY and CDR2 as SVGEGT. The CDR3 spans 20 residues. The germline V and J ends were trimmed by 6 bases and 3 bases, with 33 bases remaining between them.